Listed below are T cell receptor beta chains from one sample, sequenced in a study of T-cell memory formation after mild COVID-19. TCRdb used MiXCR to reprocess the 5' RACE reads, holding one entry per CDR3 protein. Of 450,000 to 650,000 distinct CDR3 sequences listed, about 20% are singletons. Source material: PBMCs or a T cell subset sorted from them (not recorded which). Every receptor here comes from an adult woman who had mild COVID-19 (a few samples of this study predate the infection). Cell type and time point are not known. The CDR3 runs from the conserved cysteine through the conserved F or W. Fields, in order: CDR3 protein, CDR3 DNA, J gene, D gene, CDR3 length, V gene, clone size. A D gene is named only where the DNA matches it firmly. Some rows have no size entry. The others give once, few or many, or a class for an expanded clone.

CDR3aa: CASSLGPGGSNQPQHF; CDR3nt: TGTGCCAGCAGCTTAGGACCGGGCGGAAGCAATCAGCCCCAGCATTTT; j_gene: TRBJ1-5; d_gene: NA; len: 16; v_gene: TRBV7-6; abundance: NA
CDR3aa: CASKGRGLLTDTQYF; CDR3nt: TGTGCCAGTAAAGGGAGGGGACTTCTAACAGATACGCAGTATTTT; j_gene: TRBJ2-3; d_gene: TRBD2; len: 15; v_gene: TRBV19; abundance: NA
CDR3aa: CASSLVGLADDEQFF; CDR3nt: TGCGCCAGCAGCTTGGTGGGACTAGCGGACGATGAGCAGTTCTTC; j_gene: TRBJ2-1; d_gene: TRBD2; len: 15; v_gene: TRBV5-1; abundance: NA
CDR3aa: CASIHRGGKYNEQFF; CDR3nt: TGTGCCAGCATCCACCGGGGGGGGAAATACAATGAGCAGTTCTTC; j_gene: TRBJ2-1; d_gene: TRBD2; len: 15; v_gene: TRBV3-1; abundance: NA
CDR3aa: CASSAYAWGESYEQYF; CDR3nt: TGTGCCAGCAGCGCCTACGCGTGGGGAGAGAGTTACGAGCAGTACTTC; j_gene: TRBJ2-7; d_gene: NA; len: 16; v_gene: TRBV5-4; abundance: few
CDR3aa: CASNLRTGDYGYTF; CDR3nt: TGTGCCAGCAACCTCAGGACGGGGGACTATGGCTACACCTTC; j_gene: TRBJ1-2; d_gene: NA; len: 14; v_gene: TRBV7-9; abundance: NA
CDR3aa: CASRAGFEATEAFF; CDR3nt: TGTGCCAGCAGGGCAGGGTTTGAGGCCACTGAAGCTTTCTTT; j_gene: TRBJ1-1; d_gene: NA; len: 14; v_gene: TRBV2; abundance: few
CDR3aa: CASSPFGDGGYTF; CDR3nt: TGCGCCAGCAGTCCCTTCGGGGACGGAGGCTACACCTTC; j_gene: TRBJ1-2; d_gene: NA; len: 13; v_gene: TRBV5-1; abundance: many
CDR3aa: CASSGAPGPQRTYEQYF; CDR3nt: TGTGCCAGCAGCGGGGCCCCGGGACCCCAGCGAACCTACGAGCAGTACTTC; j_gene: TRBJ2-7; d_gene: NA; len: 17; v_gene: TRBV9; abundance: few
CDR3aa: CASSLGGGRYRLNEQFF; CDR3nt: TGTGCCAGCAGCTTGGGTGGGGGACGGTACAGGTTGAATGAGCAGTTCTTC; j_gene: TRBJ2-1; d_gene: NA; len: 17; v_gene: TRBV11-1; abundance: few
CDR3aa: CASSQDPQGWLYRVEKLFF; CDR3nt: TGCGCCAGCAGCCAAGATCCCCAAGGGTGGTTGTACCGGGTTGAAAAACTGTTTTTT; j_gene: TRBJ1-4; d_gene: NA; len: 19; v_gene: TRBV4-1; abundance: once
CDR3aa: CASSSTGLNGYTF; CDR3nt: TGTGCCAGCAGCTCCACGGGGTTGAATGGCTACACCTTC; j_gene: TRBJ1-2; d_gene: NA; len: 13; v_gene: TRBV5-4; abundance: few
CDR3aa: CSVEGAGLSYEQYF; CDR3nt: TGCAGCGTTGAAGGGGCGGGCCTCTCCTACGAGCAGTACTTC; j_gene: TRBJ2-7; d_gene: NA; len: 14; v_gene: TRBV29-1; abundance: few
CDR3aa: CASSLGGRGSVNEQFF; CDR3nt: TGTGCCAGCAGCTTAGGGGGCAGGGGCAGTGTCAATGAGCAGTTCTTC; j_gene: TRBJ2-1; d_gene: NA; len: 16; v_gene: TRBV7-9; abundance: NA
CDR3aa: CASSSNSAFRSIEQYF; CDR3nt: TGTGCCAGCAGTTCTAACTCGGCCTTCCGTTCAATCGAGCAGTACTTC; j_gene: TRBJ2-7; d_gene: NA; len: 16; v_gene: TRBV6-5; abundance: many
CDR3aa: CAISEQGAETQYF; CDR3nt: TGTGCCATCAGTGAACAGGGTGCGGAGACCCAGTACTTC; j_gene: TRBJ2-5; d_gene: NA; len: 13; v_gene: TRBV10-3; abundance: many
CDR3aa: CASSFYGGGTEAFF; CDR3nt: TGTGCCAGCAGTTTTTACGGGGGCGGCACTGAAGCTTTCTTT; j_gene: TRBJ1-1; d_gene: NA; len: 14; v_gene: TRBV7-9; abundance: few
CDR3aa: CSVEEWQGLIAEQFF; CDR3nt: TGCAGCGTTGAAGAATGGCAGGGGTTAATAGCTGAGCAGTTCTTC; j_gene: TRBJ2-1; d_gene: NA; len: 15; v_gene: TRBV29-1; abundance: NA
CDR3aa: CASSPHRQGNTIYF; CDR3nt: TGTGCCAGCAGCCCTCATCGGCAGGGGAACACCATATATTTT; j_gene: TRBJ1-3; d_gene: NA; len: 14; v_gene: TRBV12-3/TRBV12-4; abundance: NA
CDR3aa: CASSLLGTTYEQYF; CDR3nt: TGTGCCAGCAGCCTCCTCGGGACCACCTACGAGCAGTACTTC; j_gene: TRBJ2-7; d_gene: NA; len: 14; v_gene: TRBV12-3/TRBV12-4; abundance: NA
CDR3aa: CASSEQGRYGYTF; CDR3nt: TGTGCCAGCAGTGAGCAGGGGAGATATGGCTACACCTTC; j_gene: TRBJ1-2; d_gene: NA; len: 13; v_gene: TRBV25-1; abundance: once
CDR3aa: CASRIGTGNINEQFF; CDR3nt: TGCGCCAGCAGAATTGGGACAGGTAATATCAATGAGCAGTTCTTC; j_gene: TRBJ2-1; d_gene: TRBD1; len: 15; v_gene: TRBV5-1; abundance: few
CDR3aa: CASSVGGDNYGYTF; CDR3nt: TGTGCCAGCAGCGTTGGGGGTGATAACTATGGCTACACCTTC; j_gene: TRBJ1-2; d_gene: NA; len: 14; v_gene: TRBV9; abundance: NA
CDR3aa: CSARVAGHNTGELFF; CDR3nt: TGCAGTGCTAGAGTGGCGGGGCACAACACCGGGGAGCTGTTTTTT; j_gene: TRBJ2-2; d_gene: NA; len: 15; v_gene: TRBV20-1; abundance: few
CDR3aa: CASSKETGANSYEQYF; CDR3nt: TGTGCCAGCAGCAAAGAGACAGGGGCGAACTCCTACGAGCAGTACTTC; j_gene: TRBJ2-7; d_gene: TRBD1; len: 16; v_gene: TRBV7-9; abundance: NA
CDR3aa: CASSPAPYTSGISTDTQYF; CDR3nt: TGTGCCAGCAGCCCCGCTCCGTATACTAGCGGAATTAGCACAGATACGCAGTATTTT; j_gene: TRBJ2-3; d_gene: TRBD2; len: 19; v_gene: TRBV7-2; abundance: NA
CDR3aa: CASKTPGLAGASDF; CDR3nt: TGTGCCAGCAAAACTCCGGGACTAGCGGGAGCGTCAGATTTC; j_gene: TRBJ2-1; d_gene: TRBD2; len: 14; v_gene: TRBV6-2/TRBV6-3; abundance: few
CDR3aa: CASSEGGVNTEAFF; CDR3nt: TGTGCCAGCAGTGAGGGGGGAGTGAACACTGAAGCTTTCTTT; j_gene: TRBJ1-1; d_gene: NA; len: 14; v_gene: TRBV7-2; abundance: NA
CDR3aa: CAISSREGNTEAFF; CDR3nt: TGTGCCATCAGTTCCAGGGAGGGGAACACTGAAGCTTTCTTT; j_gene: TRBJ1-1; d_gene: NA; len: 14; v_gene: TRBV10-3; abundance: NA
CDR3aa: CASSFQLYQETQYF; CDR3nt: TGTGCCAGCAGTTTCCAGCTGTACCAAGAGACCCAGTACTTC; j_gene: TRBJ2-5; d_gene: NA; len: 14; v_gene: TRBV12-3/TRBV12-4; abundance: few
CDR3aa: CSATRTAQETQYF; CDR3nt: TGCAGTGCTACCCGGACAGCGCAAGAGACCCAGTACTTC; j_gene: TRBJ2-5; d_gene: NA; len: 13; v_gene: TRBV20-1; abundance: few
CDR3aa: CASSPLVVHEQFF; CDR3nt: TGTGCCAGCAGCCCCTTAGTCGTACATGAGCAGTTCTTC; j_gene: TRBJ2-1; d_gene: NA; len: 13; v_gene: TRBV7-2; abundance: few
CDR3aa: CSARVKPGVVTDTQYF; CDR3nt: TGCAGTGCCCGCGTAAAGCCAGGGGTCGTCACAGATACGCAGTATTTT; j_gene: TRBJ2-3; d_gene: NA; len: 16; v_gene: TRBV20-1; abundance: few
CDR3aa: CASSLPGETAEQFF; CDR3nt: TGTGCCAGCAGCTTACCGGGAGAGACCGCTGAGCAGTTCTTC; j_gene: TRBJ2-1; d_gene: NA; len: 14; v_gene: TRBV7-3; abundance: NA
CDR3aa: CASRNSGSSYEQYF; CDR3nt: TGTGCCAGCAGAAATAGCGGGAGCTCCTACGAGCAGTACTTC; j_gene: TRBJ2-7; d_gene: TRBD2; len: 14; v_gene: TRBV12-3/TRBV12-4; abundance: NA
CDR3aa: CASSLYGLADEQYF; CDR3nt: TGCGCCAGCAGCTTGTACGGACTAGCGGACGAGCAGTACTTC; j_gene: TRBJ2-7; d_gene: TRBD2; len: 14; v_gene: TRBV5-1; abundance: NA
CDR3aa: CSGVGFRGAFF; CDR3nt: TGCAGCGGGGTAGGATTCAGGGGGGCTTTCTTT; j_gene: TRBJ1-1; d_gene: TRBD1; len: 11; v_gene: TRBV29-1; abundance: NA
CDR3aa: CATRMPKNTEAFF; CDR3nt: TGTGCCACACGGATGCCCAAGAACACTGAAGCTTTCTTT; j_gene: TRBJ1-1; d_gene: NA; len: 13; v_gene: TRBV10-3; abundance: few
CDR3aa: CASSLEREQYF; CDR3nt: TGCGCCAGCAGCTTGGAAAGAGAGCAGTACTTC; j_gene: TRBJ2-7; d_gene: NA; len: 11; v_gene: TRBV5-1; abundance: many
CDR3aa: CAWNPGHRYEQYF; CDR3nt: TGTGCCTGGAATCCGGGACATCGCTACGAGCAGTACTTC; j_gene: TRBJ2-7; d_gene: NA; len: 13; v_gene: TRBV30; abundance: NA
CDR3aa: CASSLRLAGTPPNEQFF; CDR3nt: TGCGCCAGCAGCCTTCGACTAGCGGGGACTCCACCCAATGAGCAGTTCTTC; j_gene: TRBJ2-1; d_gene: TRBD2; len: 17; v_gene: TRBV4-1; abundance: few
CDR3aa: CASSVDRVYEQFF; CDR3nt: TGCGCCAGCAGCGTTGACAGGGTCTATGAGCAGTTCTTC; j_gene: TRBJ2-1; d_gene: TRBD1; len: 13; v_gene: TRBV5-1; abundance: NA
CDR3aa: CASSSWRDQETQYF; CDR3nt: TGTGCCAGCAGCTCGTGGAGGGACCAAGAGACCCAGTACTTC; j_gene: TRBJ2-5; d_gene: NA; len: 14; v_gene: TRBV5-5; abundance: NA
CDR3aa: CATSWSNTGELFF; CDR3nt: TGTGCCACCAGTTGGTCAAACACCGGGGAGCTGTTTTTT; j_gene: TRBJ2-2; d_gene: NA; len: 13; v_gene: TRBV24-1; abundance: few
CDR3aa: CASSQEGEGSFWYGYTF; CDR3nt: TGTGCCAGCAGCCAAGAGGGAGAGGGATCATTTTGGTATGGCTACACCTTC; j_gene: TRBJ1-2; d_gene: NA; len: 17; v_gene: TRBV4-2; abundance: NA
CDR3aa: CASSFGQGTTEAFF; CDR3nt: TGCGCCAGCAGCTTTGGACAGGGGACCACTGAAGCTTTCTTT; j_gene: TRBJ1-1; d_gene: TRBD1; len: 14; v_gene: TRBV5-1; abundance: NA
CDR3aa: CASKKGATYSYNEQFF; CDR3nt: TGTGCCAGCAAAAAAGGAGCGACTTACTCCTACAATGAGCAGTTCTTC; j_gene: TRBJ2-1; d_gene: NA; len: 16; v_gene: TRBV12-3/TRBV12-4; abundance: once
CDR3aa: CSARETKLRHSYNSPLHF; CDR3nt: TGCAGTGCTAGGGAGACGAAATTGCGACATTCCTATAATTCACCCCTCCACTTT; j_gene: TRBJ1-6; d_gene: NA; len: 18; v_gene: TRBV20-1; abundance: once
CDR3aa: CAIGPGPNIQYF; CDR3nt: TGTGCCATTGGACCGGGACCAAACATTCAGTACTTC; j_gene: TRBJ2-4; d_gene: NA; len: 12; v_gene: TRBV6-2/TRBV6-3; abundance: NA
CDR3aa: CSALGNGQETQYF; CDR3nt: TGCAGTGCTCTCGGGAACGGACAAGAGACCCAGTACTTC; j_gene: TRBJ2-5; d_gene: NA; len: 13; v_gene: TRBV20-1; abundance: NA
CDR3aa: CASRSDPTYNEQFF; CDR3nt: TGCGCCAGCAGGTCGGACCCTACCTACAATGAGCAGTTCTTC; j_gene: TRBJ2-1; d_gene: NA; len: 14; v_gene: TRBV5-1; abundance: NA
CDR3aa: CASRAYGPVYGYTF; CDR3nt: TGTGCCAGCAGGGCCTACGGACCGGTCTATGGCTACACCTTC; j_gene: TRBJ1-2; d_gene: NA; len: 14; v_gene: TRBV2; abundance: NA
CDR3aa: CATSAPGVLTGELFF; CDR3nt: TGTGCCACCAGTGCCCCCGGGGTTCTCACCGGGGAGCTGTTTTTT; j_gene: TRBJ2-2; d_gene: NA; len: 15; v_gene: TRBV24-1; abundance: few
CDR3aa: CSARIQGDRGYTF; CDR3nt: TGCAGTGCTAGGATACAGGGGGATCGTGGCTACACCTTC; j_gene: TRBJ1-2; d_gene: TRBD1; len: 13; v_gene: TRBV20-1; abundance: NA
CDR3aa: CASSLRGGPDNEQFF; CDR3nt: TGTGCCAGCAGCTTGAGGGGAGGGCCGGACAATGAGCAGTTCTTC; j_gene: TRBJ2-1; d_gene: TRBD2; len: 15; v_gene: TRBV7-9; abundance: NA
CDR3aa: CASTRRGNNEQFF; CDR3nt: TGTGCCAGCACCCGGCGGGGGAACAATGAGCAGTTCTTC; j_gene: TRBJ2-1; d_gene: TRBD2; len: 13; v_gene: TRBV18; abundance: few